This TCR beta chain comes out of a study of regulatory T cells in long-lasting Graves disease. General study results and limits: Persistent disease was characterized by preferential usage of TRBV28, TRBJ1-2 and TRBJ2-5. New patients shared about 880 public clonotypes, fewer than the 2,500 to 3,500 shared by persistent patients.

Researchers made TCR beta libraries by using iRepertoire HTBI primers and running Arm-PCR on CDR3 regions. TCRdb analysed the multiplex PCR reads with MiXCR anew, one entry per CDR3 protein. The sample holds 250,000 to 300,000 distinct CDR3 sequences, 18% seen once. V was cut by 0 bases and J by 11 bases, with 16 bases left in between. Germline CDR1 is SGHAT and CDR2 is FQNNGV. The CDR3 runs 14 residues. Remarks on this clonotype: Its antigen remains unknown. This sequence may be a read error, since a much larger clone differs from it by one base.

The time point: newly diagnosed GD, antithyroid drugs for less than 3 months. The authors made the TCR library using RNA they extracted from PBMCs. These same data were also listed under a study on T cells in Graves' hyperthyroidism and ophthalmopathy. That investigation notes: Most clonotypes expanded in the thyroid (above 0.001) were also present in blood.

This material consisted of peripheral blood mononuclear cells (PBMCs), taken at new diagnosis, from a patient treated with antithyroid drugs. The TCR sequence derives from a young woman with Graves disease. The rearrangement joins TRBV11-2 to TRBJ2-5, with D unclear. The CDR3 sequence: CASSLDWASNEQYF. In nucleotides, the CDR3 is TGTGCCAGCAGCTTAGATTGGGCATCCAATGAGCAGTACTTC.